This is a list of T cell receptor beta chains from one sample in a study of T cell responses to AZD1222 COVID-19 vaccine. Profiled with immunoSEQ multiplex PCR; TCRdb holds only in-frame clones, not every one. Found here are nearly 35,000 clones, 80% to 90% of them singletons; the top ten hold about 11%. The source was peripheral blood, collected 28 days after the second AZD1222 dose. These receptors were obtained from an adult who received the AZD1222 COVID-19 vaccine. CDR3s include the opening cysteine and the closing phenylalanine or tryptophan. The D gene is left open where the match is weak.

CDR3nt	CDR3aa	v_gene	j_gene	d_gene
TGTGCCAGCAGCGCGGGACAGGGTTACGGTTCTGCGGCGGATACGCAGTATTTT	CASSAGQGYGSAADTQYF	TRBV7-3	TRBJ2-3	TRBD1
TGTGCCAGCAAAAAAGCTCGAACAGATACGCAGTATTTT	CASKKARTDTQYF	TRBV6-5	TRBJ2-3	-
TGCGCCAGCAGCCTTAGACAGGGACAGTCGGGTGGCTACACCTTC	CASSLRQGQSGGYTF	TRBV5-1	TRBJ1-2	TRBD1
TGTGCCAGCAGACAGCCGACAGACCGGCCAGATACGCAGTATTTT	CASRQPTDRPDTQYF	TRBV6-5	TRBJ2-3	-
TGTGCCAGCAGGCCCGTTGGACAGGGGGACACTGAAGCTTTCTTT	CASRPVGQGDTEAFF	TRBV7-9	TRBJ1-1	TRBD1
TGTGCCAGCAGATACTCAGGAGATTCGTTCACTGAAGCTTTCTTT	CASRYSGDSFTEAFF	TRBV6-5	TRBJ1-1	-
TGTGCCAGCAGTTGGGACAAATATCAGCCCCAGCATTTT	CASSWDKYQPQHF	TRBV12-3/TRBV12-4	TRBJ1-5	-
TGTGCCAGCAGCTTAGTTGGGATCGGGGCAGATACGCAGTATTTT	CASSLVGIGADTQYF	TRBV11-2	TRBJ2-3	-
TGTGCCAGCAGCTTAGCGGGGCAGGGGTTGCATGGCTACACCTTC	CASSLAGQGLHGYTF	TRBV7-2	TRBJ1-2	-
TGTGCCAGCAGCTGGGGAATGGGACAGGAGGGGTCCGAGCAGTACTTC	CASSWGMGQEGSEQYF	TRBV5-6	TRBJ2-7	TRBD1
TGTGCCAGCAGCCAATCGCAGCACACTGAAGCTTTCTTT	CASSQSQHTEAFF	TRBV14	TRBJ1-1	-
TGTGCCAGCACTAGCAGGGGCACAGATACGCAGTATTTT	CASTSRGTDTQYF	TRBV9	TRBJ2-3	-